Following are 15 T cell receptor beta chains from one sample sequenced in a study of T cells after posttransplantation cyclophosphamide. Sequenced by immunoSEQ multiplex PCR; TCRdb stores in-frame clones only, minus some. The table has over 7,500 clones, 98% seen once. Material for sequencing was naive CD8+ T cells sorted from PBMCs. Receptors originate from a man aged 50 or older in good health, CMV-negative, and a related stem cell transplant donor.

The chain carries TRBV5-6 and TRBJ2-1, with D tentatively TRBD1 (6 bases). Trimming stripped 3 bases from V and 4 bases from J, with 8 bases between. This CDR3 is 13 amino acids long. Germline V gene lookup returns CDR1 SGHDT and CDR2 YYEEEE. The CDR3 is CASSSTGYNEQFF. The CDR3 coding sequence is TGTGCCAGCAGCTCCACAGGGTACAATGAGCAGTTCTTC.

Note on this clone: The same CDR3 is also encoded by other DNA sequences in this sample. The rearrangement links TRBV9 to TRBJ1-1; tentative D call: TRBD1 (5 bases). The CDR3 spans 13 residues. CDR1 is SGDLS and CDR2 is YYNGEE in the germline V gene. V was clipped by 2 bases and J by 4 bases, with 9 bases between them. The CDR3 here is CASSVGGSTEAFF. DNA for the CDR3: TGTGCCAGCAGCGTGGGGGGGAGCACTGAAGCTTTCTTT. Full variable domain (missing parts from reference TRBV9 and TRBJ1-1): DSGVTQTPKHLITATGQRVTLRCSPRSGDLSVYWYQQSLDQGLQFLIQYYNGEERAKGNILERFSAQQFPDLHSELNLSSLELGDSALYFCASSVGGSTEAFFGQGTRLTVV.

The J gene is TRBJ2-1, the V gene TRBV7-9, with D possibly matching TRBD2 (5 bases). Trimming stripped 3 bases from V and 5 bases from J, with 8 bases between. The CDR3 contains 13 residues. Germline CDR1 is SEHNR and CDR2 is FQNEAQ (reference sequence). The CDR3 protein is CASSFVGDNEQFF. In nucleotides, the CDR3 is TGTGCCAGCAGCTTCGTCGGGGACAATGAGCAGTTCTTC. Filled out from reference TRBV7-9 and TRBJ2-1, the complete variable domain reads DTGVSQNPRHKITKRGQNVTFRCDPISEHNRLYWYRQTLGQGPEFLTYFQNEAQLEKSRLLSDRFSAERPKGSFSTLEIQRTEQGDSAMYLCASSFVGDNEQFFGPGTRLTVL.

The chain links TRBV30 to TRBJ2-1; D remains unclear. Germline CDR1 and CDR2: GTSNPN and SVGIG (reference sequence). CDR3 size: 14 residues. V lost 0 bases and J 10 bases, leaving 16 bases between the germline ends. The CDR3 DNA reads TGTGCCTGGAGTGTACTTTCCCCCCGCGAAGAGCAGTTCTTC. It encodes CAWSVLSPREEQFF. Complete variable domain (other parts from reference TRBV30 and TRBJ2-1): SQTIHQWPATLVQPVGSPLSLECTVEGTSNPNLYWYRQAAGRGLQLLFYSVGIGQISSEVPQNLSASRPQDRQFILSSKKLLLSDSGFYLCAWSVLSPREEQFFGPGTRLTVL.

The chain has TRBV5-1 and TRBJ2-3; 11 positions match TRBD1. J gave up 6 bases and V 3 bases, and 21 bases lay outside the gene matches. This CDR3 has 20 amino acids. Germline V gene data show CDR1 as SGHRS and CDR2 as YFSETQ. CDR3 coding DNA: TGCGCCAGCAGCTCCACCGGGACAGGGGGACCCTTTCTCACTGCGGATACGCAGTATTTT. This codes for CASSSTGTGGPFLTADTQYF. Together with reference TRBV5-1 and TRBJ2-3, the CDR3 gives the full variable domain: KAGVTQTPRYLIKTRGQQVTLSCSPISGHRSVSWYQQTPGQGLQFLFEYFSETQRNKGNFPGRFSGRQFSNSRSEMNVSTLELGDSALYLCASSSTGTGGPFLTADTQYFGPGTRLTVL.

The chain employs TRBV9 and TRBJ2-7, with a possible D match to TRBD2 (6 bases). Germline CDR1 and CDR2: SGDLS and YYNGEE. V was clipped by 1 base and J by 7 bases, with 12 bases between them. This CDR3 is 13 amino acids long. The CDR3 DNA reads TGTGCCAGCAGCGTACGGGACTCCCGGGAGCAGTACTTC. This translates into CASSVRDSREQYF.

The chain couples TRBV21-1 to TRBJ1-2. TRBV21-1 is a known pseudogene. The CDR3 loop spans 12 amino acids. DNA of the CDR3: TGTGCCAGCAGCATGGAGGTTTGGGGCTACACCTTC. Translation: CASSMEVWGYTF.

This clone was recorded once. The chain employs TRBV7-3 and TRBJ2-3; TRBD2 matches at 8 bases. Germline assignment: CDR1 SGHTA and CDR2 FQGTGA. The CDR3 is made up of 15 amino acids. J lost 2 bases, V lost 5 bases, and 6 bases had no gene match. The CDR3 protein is CASSMSLAVTDTQYF. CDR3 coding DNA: TGTGCCAGCAGCATGTCACTAGCGGTCACAGATACGCAGTATTTT.

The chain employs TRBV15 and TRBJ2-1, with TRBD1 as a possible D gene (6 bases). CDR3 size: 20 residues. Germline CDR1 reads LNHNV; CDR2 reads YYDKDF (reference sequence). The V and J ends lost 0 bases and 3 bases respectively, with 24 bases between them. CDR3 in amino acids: CATSRDWKGGRAIVYNEQFF. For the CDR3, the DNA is TGTGCCACCAGCAGAGATTGGAAAGGGGGTCGAGCGATCGTCTACAATGAGCAGTTCTTC.

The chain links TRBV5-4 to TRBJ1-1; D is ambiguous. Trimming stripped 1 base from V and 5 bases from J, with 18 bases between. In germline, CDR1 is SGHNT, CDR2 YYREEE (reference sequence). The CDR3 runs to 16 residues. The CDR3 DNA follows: TGTGCCAGCAGCTTGAGGGAGTGGGCCTCTGGGACTGAAGCTTTCTTT. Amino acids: CASSLREWASGTEAFF. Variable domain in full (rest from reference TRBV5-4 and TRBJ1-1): ETGVTQSPTHLIKTRGQQVTLRCSSQSGHNTVSWYQQALGQGPQFIFQYYREEENGRGNFPPRFSGLQFPNYSSELNVNALELDDSALYLCASSLREWASGTEAFFGQGTRLTVV.

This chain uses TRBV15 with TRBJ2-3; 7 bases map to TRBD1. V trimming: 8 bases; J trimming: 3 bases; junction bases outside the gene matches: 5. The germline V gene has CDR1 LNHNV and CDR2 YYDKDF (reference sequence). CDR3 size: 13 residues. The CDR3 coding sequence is TGTGCCACCGCTGACAGGGCAACAGATACGCAGTATTTT. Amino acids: CATADRATDTQYF.

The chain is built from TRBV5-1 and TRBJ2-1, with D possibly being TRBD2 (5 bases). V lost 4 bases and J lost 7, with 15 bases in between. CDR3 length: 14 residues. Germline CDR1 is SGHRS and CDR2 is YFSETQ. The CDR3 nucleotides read TGCGCCAGCAGCACAGCGGACCTGAGGAATGAGCAGTTCTTC. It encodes CASSTADLRNEQFF.

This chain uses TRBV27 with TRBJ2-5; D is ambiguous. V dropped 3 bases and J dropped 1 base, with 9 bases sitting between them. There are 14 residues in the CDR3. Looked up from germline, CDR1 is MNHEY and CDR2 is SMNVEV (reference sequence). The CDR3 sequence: CASSLSGSQETQYF. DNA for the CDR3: TGTGCCAGCAGTTTGTCGGGTTCCCAAGAGACCCAGTACTTC.

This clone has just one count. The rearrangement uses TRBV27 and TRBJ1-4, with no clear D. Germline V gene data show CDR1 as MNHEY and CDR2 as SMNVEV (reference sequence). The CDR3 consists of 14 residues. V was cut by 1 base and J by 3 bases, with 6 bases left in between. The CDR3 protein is CASSLFGANEKLFF. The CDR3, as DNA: TGTGCCAGCAGTTTATTTGGAGCTAATGAAAAACTGTTTTTT.

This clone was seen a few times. The CDR3 is CASSPSTGVTGELFF. In DNA form, the CDR3 reads TGTGCCAGCAGCCCTAGCACAGGGGTCACCGGGGAGCTGTTTTTT. V gene TRBV7-9 combines with J gene TRBJ2-2; 7 bases are shared with TRBD1. This CDR3 has 15 residues. In germline, CDR1 is SEHNR, CDR2 FQNEAQ (reference sequence). V lost 5 bases, J lost 4 bases, and 7 bases stayed unmatched.